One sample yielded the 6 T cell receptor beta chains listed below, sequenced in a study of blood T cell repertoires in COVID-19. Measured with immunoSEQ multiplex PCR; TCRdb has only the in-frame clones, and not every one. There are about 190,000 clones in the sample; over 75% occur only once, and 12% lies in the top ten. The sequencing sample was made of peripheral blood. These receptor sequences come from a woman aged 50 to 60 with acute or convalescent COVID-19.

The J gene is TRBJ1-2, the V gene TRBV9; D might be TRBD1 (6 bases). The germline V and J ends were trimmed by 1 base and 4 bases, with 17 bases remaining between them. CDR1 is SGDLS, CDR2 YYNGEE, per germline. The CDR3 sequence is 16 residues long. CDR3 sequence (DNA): TGTGCCAGCAGCGTACCCATGGGGGGGCTCGGCTATGGCTACACCTTC. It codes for CASSVPMGGLGYGYTF.

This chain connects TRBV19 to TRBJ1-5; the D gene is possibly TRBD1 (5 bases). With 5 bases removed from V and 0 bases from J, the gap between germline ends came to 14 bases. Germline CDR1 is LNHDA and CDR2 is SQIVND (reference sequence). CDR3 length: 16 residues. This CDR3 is CASSPWGGLSNQPQHF. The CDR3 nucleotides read TGTGCCAGTAGTCCCTGGGGGGGACTTAGCAATCAGCCCCAGCATTTT.

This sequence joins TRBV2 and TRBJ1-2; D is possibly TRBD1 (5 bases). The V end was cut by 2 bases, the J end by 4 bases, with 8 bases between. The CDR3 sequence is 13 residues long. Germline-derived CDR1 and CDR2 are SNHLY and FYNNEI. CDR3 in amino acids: CASSELGLYGYTF. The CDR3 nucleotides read TGTGCCAGCAGTGAACTGGGGCTCTATGGCTACACCTTC.

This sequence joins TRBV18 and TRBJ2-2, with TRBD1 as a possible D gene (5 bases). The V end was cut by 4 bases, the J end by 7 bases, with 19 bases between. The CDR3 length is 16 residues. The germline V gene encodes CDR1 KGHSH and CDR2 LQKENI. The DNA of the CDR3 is TGTGCCAGCTCACGAACAGCTTCAGAGCAGGGCGGGGAGCTGTTTTTT. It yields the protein CASSRTASEQGGELFF.

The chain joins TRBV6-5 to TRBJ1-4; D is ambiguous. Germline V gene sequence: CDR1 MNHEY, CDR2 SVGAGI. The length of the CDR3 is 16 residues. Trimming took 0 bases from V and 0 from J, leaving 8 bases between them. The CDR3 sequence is CASSYSPYATNEKLFF. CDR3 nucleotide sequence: TGTGCCAGCAGTTACTCTCCCTATGCAACTAATGAAAAACTGTTTTTT.

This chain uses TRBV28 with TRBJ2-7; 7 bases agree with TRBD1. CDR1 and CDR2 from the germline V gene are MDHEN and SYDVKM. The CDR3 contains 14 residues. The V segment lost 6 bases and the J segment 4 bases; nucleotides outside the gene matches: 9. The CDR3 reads CASRPGQTLYEQYF. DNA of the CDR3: TGTGCCAGCAGACCGGGACAGACCCTGTACGAGCAGTACTTC. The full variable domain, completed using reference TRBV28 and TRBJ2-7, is DVKVTQSSRYLVKRTGEKVFLECVQDMDHENMFWYRQDPGLGLRLIYFSYDVKMKEKGDIPEGYSVSREKKERFSLILESASTNQTSMYLCASRPGQTLYEQYFGPGTRLTVT.